This note documents a single TCR beta chain sequence. The method was immunoSEQ multiplex PCR; TCRdb's version includes in-frame clones alone and lacks a portion of them. The table records over 400,000 clones, roughly nine tenths of them present only once. The data belong to a study of Ad26.COV2.S vaccination and SARS-CoV-2 variants. This sample's treatment: over 15 received Ad26.COV2.S at low or high dose, single or two shots; roughly 5 received placebo; per-sample allocation not given. The samples were gathered on day 63 after the first injection of vaccine or placebo. V was clipped by 9 bases and J by 3 bases, with 15 bases between them. Germline values: CDR1 LNHDA, CDR2 SQIVND (reference sequence). The CDR3 spans 14 residues.

The specimen comprised peripheral blood, sampled in a trial of Ad26.COV2.S vaccine versus placebo. V is TRBV19 and J is TRBJ1-5; D call uncertain. The sequence derives from a person aged 18 to 59 who received the Ad26.COV2.S COVID-19 vaccine or a placebo. DNA of the CDR3: TGTGCCAGCCAATTTAGGACCTTCAATCAGCCCCAGCATTTT. Protein product: CASQFRTFNQPQHF.